A single sample is the source of the 7 T cell receptor beta chains below, sequenced in a study of blood T cells in healthy people across ages. The second PCR ran about 6 to 12 cycles with a sample-barcoded 5' primer and J-beta primers. A single record per CDR3 protein comes from TCRdb applying MiXCR to the 5' RACE reads. The sample has 910,000 or so distinct CDR3 sequences, about 53% seen once; the top ten hold over 20%. The sample consisted of blood. Receptors were obtained from a woman between 55 and 75 years old in good health.

This clonotype has a single count. The V and J genes are TRBV7-9 and TRBJ1-1, with D unclear. The germline CDR1 and CDR2 sequences are SEHNR and FQNEAQ (reference sequence). V was clipped by 1 base and J by 6 bases, with 6 bases between them. The CDR3 loop spans 12 amino acids. CDR3 loop: CASSLDSSEAFF. The CDR3 DNA is TGTGCCAGCAGCTTAGACTCGTCTGAAGCTTTCTTT.

In this sample, this clonotype turned up a few times. The V and J genes are TRBV6-2 or TRBV6-3 and TRBJ2-6; D is uncertain. Trimming stripped 5 bases from V and 0 bases from J, with 8 bases between. The CDR3 covers 15 residues. Looked up from germline, CDR1 is MNHEY and CDR2 is SVGEGT. CDR3 sequence: CASSTQVSGANVLTF. The CDR3 coding sequence is TGTGCCAGCAGTACCCAGGTCTCTGGGGCCAACGTCCTGACTTTC.

This clonotype was counted a few times. V is TRBV29-1 and J is TRBJ2-7, with TRBD1 matching 7 bases. Matching the DNA end better, TRBJ2-4 makes the J call doubtful. The V gene's germline CDR1 is SQVTM and CDR2 ANQGSEA. The CDR3 has 12 residues. CDR3 residues: CSVRQGSDIQYF. The CDR3 DNA follows: TGCAGCGTTCGACAGGGATCGGACATTCAGTACTTC.

Regarding this clonotype: A read error may produce the germline difference seen at one junction end. V usage is TRBV30 and J usage is TRBJ1-2; the D gene is possibly TRBD1 (5 bases). This CDR3 comprises 13 residues. Germline assignment: CDR1 GTSNPN and CDR2 SVGIG (reference sequence). This chain's CDR3 is CAWSREVGYGYAF. The CDR3 DNA reads as TGTGCCTGGAGCAGGGAAGTTGGCTATGGCTACGCCTTC.

This sequence joins TRBV29-1 and TRBJ1-1; no firm D call. The CDR3 spans 11 residues. CDR1 and CDR2 from the germline V gene are SQVTM and ANQGSEA. V was clipped by 7 bases and J by 3 bases, with 9 bases between them. As DNA, the CDR3 is TGCAGCGCGTATCGGGACACTGAAGCTTTCTTT. Encoded protein: CSAYRDTEAFF.

This clonotype was seen at least ten times. This chain connects TRBV15 to TRBJ2-5; maybe TRBD2 (6 bases). The CDR3 has 15 amino acids. V was trimmed by 0 bases and J by 1 base, leaving 9 bases between them. The germline gives CDR1 LNHNV, CDR2 YYDKDF (reference sequence). This chain's CDR3 is CATSRDAGPQETQYF. The CDR3, as DNA: TGTGCCACCAGCAGAGATGCGGGGCCCCAAGAGACCCAGTACTTC.

This clonotype was seen once. The chain combines TRBV6-2 or TRBV6-3 with TRBJ1-2; tentative D call: TRBD1 (6 bases). Germline V CDR1 and CDR2: MNHEY, SVGEGT. The CDR3 extends over 12 amino acids. Trimming removed 0 bases at V and 8 bases at J, with 7 bases between. The CDR3 loop reads CASSYSDRGYTF. CDR3 coding DNA: TGTGCCAGCAGTTACTCTGACAGGGGCTACACCTTC.